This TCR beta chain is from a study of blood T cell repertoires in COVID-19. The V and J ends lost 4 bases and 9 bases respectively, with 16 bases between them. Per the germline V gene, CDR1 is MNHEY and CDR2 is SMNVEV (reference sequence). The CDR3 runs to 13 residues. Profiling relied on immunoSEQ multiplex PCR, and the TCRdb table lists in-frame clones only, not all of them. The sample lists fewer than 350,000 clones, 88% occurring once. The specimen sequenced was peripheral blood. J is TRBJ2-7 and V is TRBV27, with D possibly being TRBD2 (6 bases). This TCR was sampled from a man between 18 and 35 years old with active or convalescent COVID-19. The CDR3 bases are TGTGCCAGCAGTTCCGGCGCCGGGGGAGGGCAGTACTTC. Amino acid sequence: CASSSGAGGGQYF.